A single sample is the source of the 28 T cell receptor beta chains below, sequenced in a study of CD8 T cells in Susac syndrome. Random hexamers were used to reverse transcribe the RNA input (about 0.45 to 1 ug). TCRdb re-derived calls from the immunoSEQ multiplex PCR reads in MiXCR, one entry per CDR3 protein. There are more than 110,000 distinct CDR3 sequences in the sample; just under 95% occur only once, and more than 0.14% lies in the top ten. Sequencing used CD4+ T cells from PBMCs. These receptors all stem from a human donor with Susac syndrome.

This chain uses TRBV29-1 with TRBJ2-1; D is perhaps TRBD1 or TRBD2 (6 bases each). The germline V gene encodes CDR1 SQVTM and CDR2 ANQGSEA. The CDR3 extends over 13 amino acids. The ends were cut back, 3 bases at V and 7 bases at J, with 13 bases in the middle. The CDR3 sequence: CSVEERGVNEQFF. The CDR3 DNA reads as TGCAGCGTTGAGGAGAGGGGGGTGAATGAGCAGTTCTTC.

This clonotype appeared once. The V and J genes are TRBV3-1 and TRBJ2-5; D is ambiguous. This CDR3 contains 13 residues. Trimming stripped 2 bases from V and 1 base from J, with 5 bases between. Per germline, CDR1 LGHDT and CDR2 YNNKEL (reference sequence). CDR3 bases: TGTGCCAGCAGCCAAATCGTCCAAGAGACCCAGTACTTC. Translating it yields CASSQIVQETQYF.

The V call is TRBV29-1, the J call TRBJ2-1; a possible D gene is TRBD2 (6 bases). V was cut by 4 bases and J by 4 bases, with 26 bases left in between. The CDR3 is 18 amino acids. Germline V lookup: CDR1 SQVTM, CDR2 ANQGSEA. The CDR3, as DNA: TGCAGCGTTGCGGGTGGGGGGATTCATAGCGGAAAATACAATGAGCAGTTCTTC. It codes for CSVAGGGIHSGKYNEQFF.

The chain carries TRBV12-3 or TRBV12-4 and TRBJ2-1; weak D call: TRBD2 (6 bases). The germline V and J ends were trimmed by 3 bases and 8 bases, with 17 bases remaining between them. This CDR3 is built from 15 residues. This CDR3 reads CASSLDIRDSDEQFF. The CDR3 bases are TGTGCCAGCAGTTTGGACATCCGGGACTCAGATGAGCAGTTCTTC.

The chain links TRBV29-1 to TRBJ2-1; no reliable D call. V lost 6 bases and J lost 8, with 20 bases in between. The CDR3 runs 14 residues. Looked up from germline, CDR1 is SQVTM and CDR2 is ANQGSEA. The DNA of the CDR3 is TGCAGCGTGTCCAACCCCCCTTTCGTGGATGAGCAGTTCTTC. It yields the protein CSVSNPPFVDEQFF.

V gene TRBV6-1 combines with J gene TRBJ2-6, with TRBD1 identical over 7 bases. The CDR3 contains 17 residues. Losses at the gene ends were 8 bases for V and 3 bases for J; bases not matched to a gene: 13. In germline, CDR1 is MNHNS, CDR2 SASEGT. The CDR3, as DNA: TGTGCCAGCGCAGGGGGTCTGGTAGGGGGTGGGGCCAACGTCCTGACTTTC. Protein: CASAGGLVGGGANVLTF.

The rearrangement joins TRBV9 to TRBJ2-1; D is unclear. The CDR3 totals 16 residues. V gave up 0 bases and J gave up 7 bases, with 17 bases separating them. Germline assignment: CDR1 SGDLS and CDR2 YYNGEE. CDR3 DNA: TGTGCCAGCAGCGTAGAACTCCTAGGGCCGGATAATGAGCAGTTCTTC. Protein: CASSVELLGPDNEQFF.

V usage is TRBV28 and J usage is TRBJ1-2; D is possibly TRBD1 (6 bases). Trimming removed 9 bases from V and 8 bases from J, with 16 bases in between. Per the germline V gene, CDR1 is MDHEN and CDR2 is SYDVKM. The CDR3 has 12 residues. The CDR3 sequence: CASFTGLGGYTF. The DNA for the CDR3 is TGTGCCAGTTTCACAGGGCTCGGCGGCTACACCTTC.

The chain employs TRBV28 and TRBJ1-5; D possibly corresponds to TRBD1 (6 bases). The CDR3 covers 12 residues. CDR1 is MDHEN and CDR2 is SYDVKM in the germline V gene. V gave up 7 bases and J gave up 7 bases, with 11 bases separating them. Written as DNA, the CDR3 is TGTGCCAGCAAAGGACAGCGGCAGCCCCAGCATTTT. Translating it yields CASKGQRQPQHF.

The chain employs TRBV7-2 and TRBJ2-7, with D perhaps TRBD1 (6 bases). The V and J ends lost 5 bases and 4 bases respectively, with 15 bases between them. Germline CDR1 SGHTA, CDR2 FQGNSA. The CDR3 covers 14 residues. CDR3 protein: CASSPSQGSYEQYF. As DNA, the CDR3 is TGTGCCAGCAGCCCCTCACAGGGTAGTTACGAGCAGTACTTC.

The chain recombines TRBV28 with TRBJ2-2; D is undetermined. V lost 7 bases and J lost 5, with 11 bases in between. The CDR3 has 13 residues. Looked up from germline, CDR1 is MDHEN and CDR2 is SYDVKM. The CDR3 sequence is CASTHESTGELFF. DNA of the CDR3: TGTGCCAGCACCCATGAGAGTACCGGGGAGCTGTTTTTT.

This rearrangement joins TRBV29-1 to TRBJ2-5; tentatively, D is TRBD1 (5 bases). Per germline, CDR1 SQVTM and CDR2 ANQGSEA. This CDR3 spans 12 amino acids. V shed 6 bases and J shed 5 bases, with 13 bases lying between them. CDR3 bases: TGCAGCGTAGGGGAACGACGGGAGACCCAGTACTTC. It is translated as CSVGERRETQYF. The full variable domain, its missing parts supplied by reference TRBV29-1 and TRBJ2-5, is SAVISQKPSRDICQRGTSLTIQCQVDSQVTMMFWYRQQPGQSLTLIATANQGSEATYESGFVIDKFPISRPNLTFSTLTVSNMSPEDSSIYLCSVGERRETQYFGPGTRLLVL.

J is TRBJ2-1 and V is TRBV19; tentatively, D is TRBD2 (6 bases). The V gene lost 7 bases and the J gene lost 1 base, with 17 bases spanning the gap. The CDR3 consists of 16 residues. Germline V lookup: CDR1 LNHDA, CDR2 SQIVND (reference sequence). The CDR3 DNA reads TGTGCCAGTACCCCTGGAGGGACTGGGTCCTACAATGAGCAGTTCTTC. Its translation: CASTPGGTGSYNEQFF.

The CDR3 protein is CASKTGVDEKLFF. The DNA for the CDR3 is TGTGCCAGCAAAACAGGGGTTGATGAAAAACTGTTTTTT. The genes are TRBV27 and TRBJ1-4; 7 bases fit TRBD1. Germline trimming cut 7 bases from V and 6 bases from J; bases unmatched to any gene: 5. Germline CDR1 and CDR2: MNHEY and SMNVEV (reference sequence). This CDR3 contains 13 residues.

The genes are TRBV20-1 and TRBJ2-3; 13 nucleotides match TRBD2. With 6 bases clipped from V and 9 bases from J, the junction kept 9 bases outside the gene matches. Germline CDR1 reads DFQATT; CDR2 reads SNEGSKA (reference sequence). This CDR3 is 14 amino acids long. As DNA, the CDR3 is TGCAGTGCCGGACTAGCGGGGGCGCCGGCCACGCAGTATTTT. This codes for CSAGLAGAPATQYF.

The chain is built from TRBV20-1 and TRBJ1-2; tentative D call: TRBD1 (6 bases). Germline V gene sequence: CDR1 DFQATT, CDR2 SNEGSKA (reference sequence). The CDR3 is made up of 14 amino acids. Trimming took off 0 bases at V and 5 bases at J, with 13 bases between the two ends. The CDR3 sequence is CSARDDRTGYGYTF. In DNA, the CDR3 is TGCAGTGCTAGAGACGACAGGACGGGGTATGGCTACACCTTC.

This chain's CDR3 is CASSLEAASTQYF. The CDR3 nucleotides read TGTGCCAGCAGCTTAGAGGCAGCTAGTACGCAGTATTTT. The chain recombines TRBV11-3 with TRBJ2-3; D uncertain. Germline assignment: CDR1 SGHNT and CDR2 YENEEA. V gave up 0 bases and J gave up 8 bases, with 9 bases separating them. The CDR3 is 13 residues long. The full variable domain, completed using reference TRBV11-3 and TRBJ2-3, is EAGVVQSPRYKIIEKKQPVAFWCNPISGHNTLYWYLQNLGQGPELLIRYENEEAVDDSQLPKDRFSAERLKGVDSTLKIQPAELGDSAVYLCASSLEAASTQYFGPGTRLTVL.

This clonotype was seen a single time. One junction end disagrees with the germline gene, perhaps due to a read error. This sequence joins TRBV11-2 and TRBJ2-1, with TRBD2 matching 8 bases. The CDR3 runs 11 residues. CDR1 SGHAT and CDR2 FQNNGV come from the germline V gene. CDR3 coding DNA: TGTGCCAGCAGCTTAGACGGTAGCGGGATCTTC. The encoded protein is CASSLDGSGIF.

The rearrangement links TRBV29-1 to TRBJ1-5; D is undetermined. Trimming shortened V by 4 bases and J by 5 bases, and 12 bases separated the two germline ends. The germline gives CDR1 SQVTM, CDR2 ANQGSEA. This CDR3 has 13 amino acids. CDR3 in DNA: TGCAGCGTTGCCCCTGGGGTGGATCAGCCCCAGCATTTT. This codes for CSVAPGVDQPQHF.

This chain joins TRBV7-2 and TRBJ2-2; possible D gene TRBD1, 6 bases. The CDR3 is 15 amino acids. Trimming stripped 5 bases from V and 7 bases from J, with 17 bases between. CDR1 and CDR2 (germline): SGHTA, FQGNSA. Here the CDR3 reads CASSKDYLQGGELFF. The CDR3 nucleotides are TGTGCCAGCAGCAAAGACTACCTACAGGGCGGGGAGCTGTTTTTT.

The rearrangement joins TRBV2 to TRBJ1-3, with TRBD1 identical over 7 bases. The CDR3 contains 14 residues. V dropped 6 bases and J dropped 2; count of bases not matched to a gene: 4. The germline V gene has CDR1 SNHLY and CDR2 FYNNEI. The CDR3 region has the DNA TGTGCCAGCAGGGTCGACAGGGCTGGAAACACCATATATTTT. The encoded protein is CASRVDRAGNTIYF.

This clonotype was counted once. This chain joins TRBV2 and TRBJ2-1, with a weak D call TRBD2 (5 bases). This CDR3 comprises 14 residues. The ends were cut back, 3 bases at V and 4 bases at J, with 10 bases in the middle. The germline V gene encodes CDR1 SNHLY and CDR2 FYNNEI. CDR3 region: CASSDWGEYNEQFF. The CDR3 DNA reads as TGTGCCAGCAGTGACTGGGGAGAGTACAATGAGCAGTTCTTC.

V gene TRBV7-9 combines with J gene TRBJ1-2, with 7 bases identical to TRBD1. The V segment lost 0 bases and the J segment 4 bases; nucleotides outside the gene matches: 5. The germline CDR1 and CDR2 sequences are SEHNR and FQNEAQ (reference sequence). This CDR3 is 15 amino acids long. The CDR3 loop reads CASSLADRSLYGYTF. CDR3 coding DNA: TGTGCCAGCAGCTTAGCGGACAGGAGCCTCTATGGCTACACCTTC.

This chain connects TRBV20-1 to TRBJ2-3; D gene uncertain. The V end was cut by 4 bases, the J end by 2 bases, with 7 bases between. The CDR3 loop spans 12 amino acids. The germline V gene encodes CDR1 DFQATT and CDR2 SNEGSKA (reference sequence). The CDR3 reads CSATSATDTQYF. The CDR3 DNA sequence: TGCAGTGCTACTTCAGCCACAGATACGCAGTATTTT.

The CDR3 protein is CASTDLGLVTTGELFF. The CDR3 bases are TGTGCCAGTACCGACTTGGGACTAGTAACCACCGGGGAGCTGTTTTTT. The V and J genes are TRBV19 and TRBJ2-2; the match to TRBD2 covers 8 bases. J gave up 4 bases and V 7 bases, and 11 bases lay outside the gene matches. CDR1 and CDR2 from the germline V gene are LNHDA and SQIVND (reference sequence). The CDR3 is 16 residues long.

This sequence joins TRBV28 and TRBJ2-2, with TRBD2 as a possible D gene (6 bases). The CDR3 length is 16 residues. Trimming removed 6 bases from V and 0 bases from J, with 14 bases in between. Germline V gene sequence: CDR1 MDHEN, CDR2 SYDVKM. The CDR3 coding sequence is TGTGCCAGCAGCCCATTGGGACTTTCGAACACCGGGGAGCTGTTTTTT. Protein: CASSPLGLSNTGELFF.

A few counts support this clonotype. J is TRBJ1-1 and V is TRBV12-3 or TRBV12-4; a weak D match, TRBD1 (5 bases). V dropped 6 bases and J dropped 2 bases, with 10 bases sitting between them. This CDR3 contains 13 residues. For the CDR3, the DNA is TGTGCCAGCAGGACGGGGGGAAACACTGAAGCTTTCTTT. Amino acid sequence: CASRTGGNTEAFF.

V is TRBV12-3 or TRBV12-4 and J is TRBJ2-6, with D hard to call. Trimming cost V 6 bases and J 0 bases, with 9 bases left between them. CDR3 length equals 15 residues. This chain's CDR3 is CASRPSASGANVLTF. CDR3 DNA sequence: TGTGCCAGCAGGCCCTCGGCCTCTGGGGCCAACGTCCTGACTTTC.